The present T cell receptor beta chain was sequenced within a study of cytomegalovirus exposure and HLA in healthy donors. Note on this clone: No antigen is known for it. The identical CDR3 is also encoded by other nucleotide sequences in the sample.

The study's findings and limits: Common viral pathogens (according to a later analysis) appeared linked to several of the most significant clusters. The study recorded 150 to 200 TCR beta chains that were cytomegalovirus-associated.

Healthy bone marrow donors formed the donor group. Germline V lookup: CDR1 SEHNR, CDR2 FQNEAQ (reference sequence). The CDR3 covers 15 residues. V lost 5 bases, J lost 0 bases, and 1 base stayed unmatched. PCR amplification relied on 60 Vbeta primers (plus 13 Jbeta primers). The protocol was immunoSEQ multiplex PCR, while the TCRdb copy is restricted to in-frame clones and leaves out a portion. The sample lists about 120,000 clones; about 80% were seen once. The TCR comes from a woman in her 40s in good health and CMV-seropositive. The V and J genes are TRBV7-9 and TRBJ1-6; 7 bases fit TRBD1. The sequencing input was PBMCs. The CDR3 bases are TGTGCCAGCAGCGCAGGGGGCTCCTATAATTCACCCCTCCACTTT. It codes for CASSAGGSYNSPLHF.